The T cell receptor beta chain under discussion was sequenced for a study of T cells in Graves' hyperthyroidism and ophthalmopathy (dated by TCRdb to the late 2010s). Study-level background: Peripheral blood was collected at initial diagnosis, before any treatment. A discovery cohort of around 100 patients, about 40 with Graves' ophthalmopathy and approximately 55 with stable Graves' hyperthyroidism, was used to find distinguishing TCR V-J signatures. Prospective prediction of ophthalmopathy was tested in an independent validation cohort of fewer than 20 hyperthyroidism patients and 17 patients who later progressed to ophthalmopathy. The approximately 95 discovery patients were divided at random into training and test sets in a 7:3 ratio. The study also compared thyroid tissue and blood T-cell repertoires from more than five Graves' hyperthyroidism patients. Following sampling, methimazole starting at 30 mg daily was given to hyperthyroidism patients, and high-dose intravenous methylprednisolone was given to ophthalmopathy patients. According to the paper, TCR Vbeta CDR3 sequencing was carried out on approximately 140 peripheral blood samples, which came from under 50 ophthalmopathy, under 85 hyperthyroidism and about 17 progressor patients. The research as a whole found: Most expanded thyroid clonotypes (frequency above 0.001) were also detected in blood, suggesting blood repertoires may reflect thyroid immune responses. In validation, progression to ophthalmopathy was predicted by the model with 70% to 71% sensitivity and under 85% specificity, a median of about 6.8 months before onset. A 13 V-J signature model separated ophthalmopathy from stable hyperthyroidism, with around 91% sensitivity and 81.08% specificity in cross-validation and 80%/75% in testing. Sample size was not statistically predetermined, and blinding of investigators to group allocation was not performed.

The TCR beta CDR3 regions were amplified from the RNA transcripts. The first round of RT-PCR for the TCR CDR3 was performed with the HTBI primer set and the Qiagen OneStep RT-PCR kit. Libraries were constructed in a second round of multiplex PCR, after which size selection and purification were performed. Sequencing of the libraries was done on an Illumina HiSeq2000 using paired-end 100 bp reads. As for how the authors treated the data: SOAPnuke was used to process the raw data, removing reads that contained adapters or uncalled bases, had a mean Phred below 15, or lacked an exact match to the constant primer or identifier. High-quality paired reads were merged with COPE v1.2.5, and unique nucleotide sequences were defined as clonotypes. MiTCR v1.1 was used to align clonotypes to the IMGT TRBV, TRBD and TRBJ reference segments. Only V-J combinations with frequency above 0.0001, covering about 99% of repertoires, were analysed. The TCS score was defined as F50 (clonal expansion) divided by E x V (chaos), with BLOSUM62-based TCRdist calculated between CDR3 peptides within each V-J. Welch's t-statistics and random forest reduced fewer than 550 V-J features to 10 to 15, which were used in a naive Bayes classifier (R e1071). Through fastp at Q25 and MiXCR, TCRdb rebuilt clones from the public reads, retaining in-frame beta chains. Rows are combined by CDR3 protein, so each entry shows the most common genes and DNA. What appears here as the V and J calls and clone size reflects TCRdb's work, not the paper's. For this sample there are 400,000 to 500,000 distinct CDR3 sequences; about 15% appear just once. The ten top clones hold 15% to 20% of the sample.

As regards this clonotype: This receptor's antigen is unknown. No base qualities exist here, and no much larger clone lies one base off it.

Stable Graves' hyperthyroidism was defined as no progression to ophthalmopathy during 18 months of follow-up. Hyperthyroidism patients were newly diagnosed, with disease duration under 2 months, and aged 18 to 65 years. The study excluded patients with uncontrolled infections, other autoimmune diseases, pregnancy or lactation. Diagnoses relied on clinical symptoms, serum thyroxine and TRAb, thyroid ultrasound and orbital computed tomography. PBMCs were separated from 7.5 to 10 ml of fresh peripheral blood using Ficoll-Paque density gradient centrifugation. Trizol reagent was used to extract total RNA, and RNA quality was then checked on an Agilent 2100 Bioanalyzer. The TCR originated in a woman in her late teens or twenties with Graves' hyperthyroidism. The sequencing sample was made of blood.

The CDR3 amino acid sequence is: CASSQVRPLIAEQTYEQYF. The sequence in DNA is TGTGCCAGCAGCCAAGTTCGCCCCTTGATAGCGGAACAGACCTACGAGCAGTACTTC. The rearrangement combines TRBV4-2 with TRBJ2-7; D gene: possibly TRBD2, on 6 matching bases. CDR1 is given as LGHNA and CDR2 as YNFKEQ, both from the germline V gene. The trim is 1 base for V and 2 bases for J, with a gap of 24 bases between the germline ends. From cysteine to phenylalanine, the CDR3 is 19 amino acids long. Just the 57-base CDR3 DNA is kept, in frame starting at base 1.